This T cell receptor beta chain is drawn from a study of identical twins. A single record per CDR3 protein comes from TCRdb applying MiXCR to the 5' RACE reads. The data hold 200,000 to 250,000 distinct CDR3 sequences, with over 13% observed a single time. This CDR3 has 12 residues. V was cut by 6 bases and J by 6 bases, with 9 bases left in between. Looked up from germline, CDR1 is MNHEY and CDR2 is SVGAGI. General observations from the study: Within monozygotic twins, out-of-frame TCR alpha sharing was underestimated by the models. Twin-shared out-of-frame alpha sequences showed excess low generation probability. Excess sharing between twins was weaker in beta out-of-frame sequences.

This clonotype was detected only a few times. What it binds is not known. This receptor was obtained from a young woman in good health. The specimen was memory (CD45RO+) T cells sorted from blood. The chain links TRBV6-5 to TRBJ2-1, with D possibly being TRBD2 (5 bases). CDR3: CASRRVGNEQFF. CDR3 coding DNA: TGTGCCAGCAGGAGGGTGGGCAATGAGCAGTTCTTC.